This entry lists 29 T cell receptor beta chains sequenced from one sample in a study of glioma-infiltrating T cells after dendritic cell vaccination (dated by TCRdb to the mid-2010s). The intended sense of this specimen's time point label: after dendritic cell vaccination, including at tumor progression/relapse. Libraries were made using the immunoSEQ multiplex PCR assay. Not all clones reach the TCRdb copy of this immuneACCESS table, which keeps in-frame sequences only. Checked studies attribute under half of the gap to unresolved V genes and leave the rest unexplained. The sample data list around 100,000 clones, and less than 90% of these were observed just once. The top ten clones comprise less than 8% of the sample. Sequencing was performed on blood, taken after dendritic cell vaccination. Receptors originate from a human donor with glioblastoma.

This chain connects TRBV12-5 to TRBJ2-7; possibly TRBD1 for D (6 bases). The CDR3 runs to 18 residues. Trimming removed 0 bases from V and 4 bases from J, with 22 bases in between. Looked up from germline, CDR1 is LGHNT and CDR2 is FRNRAP. The CDR3 is CASGLVWGQASPPYEQYF. For the CDR3, the DNA is TGTGCTAGTGGTTTGGTATGGGGGCAAGCGTCCCCACCTTACGAGCAGTACTTC.

V gene TRBV29-1 combines with J gene TRBJ2-2, with no clear D. The CDR3 covers 12 residues. Germline V lookup: CDR1 SQVTM, CDR2 ANQGSEA. With 3 bases removed from V and 4 bases from J, the gap between germline ends came to 6 bases. The CDR3 region has the DNA TGCAGCGTTGACCAGGCCACCGGGGAGCTGTTTTTT. Protein: CSVDQATGELFF.

The V and J genes are TRBV19 and TRBJ2-5, with D perhaps matching TRBD1 (6 bases). Trimming cost V 5 bases and J 5 bases, with 12 bases left between them. CDR1 LNHDA and CDR2 SQIVND come from the germline V gene (reference sequence). This CDR3 has 13 residues. CDR3 residues: CASSRTRGETQYF. The CDR3 region has the DNA TGTGCCAGTAGTCGCACTAGGGGGGAGACCCAGTACTTC. Combining the CDR3 with reference TRBV19 and TRBJ2-5 gives the whole variable domain DGGITQSPKYLFRKEGQNVTLSCEQNLNHDAMYWYRQDPGQGLRLIYYSQIVNDFQKGDIAEGYSVSREKKESFPLTVTSAQKNPTAFYLCASSRTRGETQYFGPGTRLLVL.

This clone showed up just once. CDR3 loop: CASSHLDRDWGEQFF. The CDR3 coding sequence is TGTGCCAGCAGCCATCTAGACAGAGATTGGGGTGAGCAGTTCTTC. The genes are TRBV14 and TRBJ2-1, with a weak D call TRBD1 (5 bases). The CDR3 has 15 residues. Germline V gene lookup returns CDR1 SGHDN and CDR2 FVKESK. Trimming removed 3 bases from V and 9 bases from J, with 18 bases in between.

The CDR3 nucleotides are TGTGCCATCAGTGGAGGCGGCGACGTGGCGAACACTGAAGCTTTCTTT. As protein: CAISGGGDVANTEAFF. This rearrangement joins TRBV10-3 to TRBJ1-1; the D is unclear. The V gene lost 4 bases and the J gene lost 1 base, with 16 bases spanning the gap. The CDR3 consists of 16 residues. The germline CDR1 and CDR2 sequences are ENHRY and SYGVKD.

The V and J genes are TRBV5-4 and TRBJ2-7; weak D call: TRBD2 (7 bases). CDR1 is SGHNT and CDR2 is YYREEE in the germline V gene (reference sequence). The V and J ends lost 4 bases and 4 bases respectively, with 15 bases between them. The length of the CDR3 is 14 residues. For the CDR3, the DNA is TGTGCCAGCAGCCCCCAGGGGCGGGAGTACGAGCAGTACTTC. It codes for CASSPQGREYEQYF.

The gene calls are TRBV7-8 and TRBJ2-5, with a tentative D call TRBD2 (5 bases). The CDR3 sequence is 15 residues long. The V end lost 2 bases, the J end lost 5 bases, and 15 bases lay between the germline ends. CDR1 is SGHVS and CDR2 is FQNEAQ in the germline V gene. The CDR3, as DNA: TGTGCCAGCAGCTTACGGGGTCGGAGAGAGGAGACCCAGTACTTC. It is translated as CASSLRGRREETQYF.

The rearrangement uses TRBV20-1 and TRBJ1-2; D is unclear. Looked up from germline, CDR1 is DFQATT and CDR2 is SNEGSKA (reference sequence). V was clipped by 4 bases and J by 5 bases, with 5 bases between them. The CDR3 runs to 10 residues. CDR3 DNA sequence: TGCAGTGCTACTCCTTATGGCTACACCTTC. It codes for CSATPYGYTF.

The chain joins TRBV7-6 to TRBJ2-7; D may be TRBD2 (5 bases). Germline-derived CDR1 and CDR2 are SGHVS and FNYEAQ. With 1 base removed from V and 3 bases from J, the gap between germline ends came to 7 bases. The CDR3 is 13 amino acids. The CDR3 coding sequence is TGTGCCAGCAGCTTAGGAGGGAACTACGAGCAGTACTTC. Translating it yields CASSLGGNYEQYF.

Only one count was recorded for this clone. This chain connects TRBV28 to TRBJ1-2, with TRBD1 matching over 9 bases. Trimming at V came to 11 bases and at J to 8 bases, leaving 9 bases not matched to a gene. CDR1 and CDR2 (germline): MDHEN, SYDVKM. This CDR3 is built from 12 residues. CDR3 bases: TGTGCCGGAAAACAGGGGGCCGGCGGCTACACCTTC. It translates to CAGKQGAGGYTF.

The CDR3 coding sequence is TGTGCCATCAGTGAGTGGGACAATATTAACACTGAAGCTTTCTTT. Encoded protein: CAISEWDNINTEAFF. The chain joins TRBV10-3 to TRBJ1-1; D possibly corresponds to TRBD1 (6 bases). Trimming took 1 base from V and 2 from J, leaving 11 bases between them. Germline V gene sequence: CDR1 ENHRY, CDR2 SYGVKD. This CDR3 has 15 amino acids.

DNA for the CDR3: TGCGCCAGCAGCTTGACTCTAGCGGGGGTGAACAATGAGCAGTTCTTC. This sequence encodes CASSLTLAGVNNEQFF. This chain uses TRBV5-1 with TRBJ2-1; 10 bases are a match to TRBD2. The CDR3 is made up of 16 amino acids. With V trimmed by 1 base and J by 5 bases, 6 bases remained unmatched. Germline values: CDR1 SGHRS, CDR2 YFSETQ. The variable domain in full, completed from reference TRBV5-1 and TRBJ2-1, reads KAGVTQTPRYLIKTRGQQVTLSCSPISGHRSVSWYQQTPGQGLQFLFEYFSETQRNKGNFPGRFSGRQFSNSRSEMNVSTLELGDSALYLCASSLTLAGVNNEQFFGPGTRLTVL.

The rearrangement uses TRBV6-1 and TRBJ2-7; possibly TRBD2 for D (5 bases). There are 15 residues in the CDR3. Germline V gene lookup returns CDR1 MNHNS and CDR2 SASEGT. V was pared by 2 bases and J by 3 bases, with 14 bases between. CDR3 amino acids: CASSESLDSYYEQYF. The CDR3, as DNA: TGTGCCAGCAGTGAAAGTTTGGACTCATACTACGAGCAGTACTTC.

The rearrangement uses TRBV25-1 and TRBJ2-1, with 8 bases lining up with TRBD2. V was pared by 6 bases and J by 7 bases, with 8 bases of the junction left unmatched. Germline V gene sequence: CDR1 MGHDK, CDR2 SYGVNS. The CDR3 consists of 14 residues. CDR3 nucleotides: TGTGCCAGCAGCTTCGCGGGGGGCAGGAATGAGCAGTTCTTC. This codes for CASSFAGGRNEQFF.

With regard to this clone: A junction end diverges from the germline sequence, so it may reflect a read error. The chain has TRBV4-2 and TRBJ1-6; D is uncertain. The CDR3 loop spans 16 amino acids. CDR1 and CDR2 (germline): LGHNA, YNFKEQ. This CDR3 reads CASRQDRSSYNSPLHF. Here the CDR3 DNA reads TGTGCCAGCAGACAAGATAGAAGCTCCTATAATTCACCCCTCCACTTT.

V usage is TRBV18 and J usage is TRBJ2-1, with a tentative D call TRBD1 (5 bases). This CDR3 has 14 residues. Deletions cut 4 bases from V and 3 bases from J, with 10 bases between. Per germline, CDR1 KGHSH and CDR2 LQKENI. CDR3 loop: CASSLDISYNEQFF. DNA for the CDR3: TGTGCCAGCTCACTGGACATAAGCTACAATGAGCAGTTCTTC.

A note on this clone: One end of the junction varies from germline; a read error may be responsible. This specimen includes other DNA sequences encoding the same CDR3. The rearrangement links TRBV27 to TRBJ1-6; D not resolved. This CDR3 has 13 amino acids. Germline values: CDR1 MNHEY, CDR2 SMNVEV (reference sequence). The CDR3: CASTSSYNSPLHF. The CDR3 DNA sequence: TGTGCCAGCACGAGCTCCTATAATTCCCCCCTCCACTTT.

This chain links TRBV18 with TRBJ1-2; 8 nucleotides align to TRBD1. CDR3 size: 13 residues. After removal of 8 bases from V and 5 bases from J, the junction contained 7 bases not matched to a gene. Germline lookup yields CDR1 KGHSH and CDR2 LQKENI. The CDR3 region has the DNA TGTGCCAGCAAGGACAGGGAAAAATATGGCTACACCTTC. It translates to CASKDREKYGYTF.

The CDR3 sequence: CASSPGRVDTQYF. CDR3 coding DNA: TGTGCCAGCTCACCAGGGAGGGTTGATACGCAGTATTTT. This chain links TRBV18 with TRBJ2-3; TRBD2 agrees at 7 bases. The germline CDR1 and CDR2 sequences are KGHSH and LQKENI. The J segment lost 6 bases and the V segment lost 2 bases, leaving 2 bases of the junction unmatched. This CDR3 contains 13 residues.

The genes are TRBV6-5 and TRBJ2-7; D unclear. The CDR3 consists of 11 residues. V was cut by 2 bases and J by 3 bases, with 2 bases left in between. Germline V gene data show CDR1 as MNHEY and CDR2 as SVGAGI. CDR3 amino acids: CASSYLYEQYF. CDR3 DNA: TGTGCCAGCAGTTACCTCTACGAGCAGTACTTC.

This chain uses TRBV28 with TRBJ2-5; tentative D call: TRBD2 (6 bases). The CDR3 spans 13 residues. Trimming pared 2 bases from V and 4 bases from J, leaving 8 bases between. Germline assignment: CDR1 MDHEN and CDR2 SYDVKM. The CDR3 DNA follows: TGTGCCAGCAGTTTAGCGGGGTTAGAGACCCAGTACTTC. Translated, it gives CASSLAGLETQYF.

The V and J genes are TRBV18 and TRBJ1-6; 8 bases are shared with TRBD1. This CDR3 spans 15 amino acids. Germline CDR1 and CDR2: KGHSH and LQKENI. V was pared by 2 bases and J by 6 bases, with 3 bases of the junction left unmatched. CDR3 residues: CASSPAGQANSPLHF. DNA of the CDR3: TGTGCCAGCTCACCAGCGGGACAGGCTAATTCACCCCTCCACTTT.

In this sample, this clone turned up a few times. The rearrangement links TRBV15 to TRBJ1-5, with D possibly being TRBD1 (5 bases). The germline V and J ends were trimmed by 4 bases and 5 bases, with 12 bases remaining between them. This CDR3 has 14 amino acids. The germline gives CDR1 LNHNV, CDR2 YYDKDF (reference sequence). CDR3 loop: CATSTSGPHQPQHF. CDR3 DNA: TGTGCCACCAGCACCTCAGGGCCCCATCAGCCCCAGCATTTT.

V gene TRBV29-1 combines with J gene TRBJ1-4; 11 bases line up with TRBD1. This CDR3 region has 13 residues. After removal of 7 bases from V and 8 bases from J, the junction contained 6 bases not matched to a gene. The germline CDR1 and CDR2 sequences are SQVTM and ANQGSEA. The CDR3 reads CSAKGTGGEKLFF. In nucleotides, the CDR3 is TGCAGCGCTAAAGGGACAGGGGGGGAAAAACTGTTTTTT.

The chain combines TRBV9 with TRBJ2-3, with D perhaps matching TRBD2 (6 bases). Germline V gene sequence: CDR1 SGDLS, CDR2 YYNGEE. Between the trimmed V and J ends, which lost 5 bases and 5 bases, there was a span of 15 bases. The CDR3 sequence is 14 residues long. CDR3 amino acids: CASSAREERDTQYF. Here the CDR3 DNA reads TGTGCCAGCAGTGCCAGGGAGGAGAGAGATACGCAGTATTTT.

This clone was observed a few times. The chain couples TRBV5-1 to TRBJ1-3, with D maybe TRBD1 (5 bases). CDR3 length equals 14 residues. Germline-derived CDR1 and CDR2 are SGHRS and YFSETQ. Trimming took 3 bases from V and 1 from J, leaving 8 bases between them. The CDR3 sequence: CASSSGISGNTIYF. In nucleotides, the CDR3 is TGCGCCAGCAGCTCAGGGATTTCTGGAAACACCATATATTTT.

V is TRBV11-2 and J is TRBJ1-6; no reliable D call. The V gene lost 5 bases and the J gene lost 10 bases, with 12 bases spanning the gap. The germline CDR1 and CDR2 sequences are SGHAT and FQNNGV. The CDR3 is 13 amino acids. The CDR3 here is CASSLAAESPLHF. Here the CDR3 DNA reads TGTGCCAGCAGCCTTGCGGCCGAATCACCCCTCCACTTT. Full variable domain (remainder filled in from reference TRBV11-2 and TRBJ1-6): EAGVAQSPRYKIIEKRQSVAFWCNPISGHATLYWYQQILGQGPKLLIQFQNNGVVDDSQLPKDRFSAERLKGVDSTLKIQPAKLEDSAVYLCASSLAAESPLHFGNGTRLTVT.

J is TRBJ2-7 and V is TRBV27; a weak D match, TRBD1 (6 bases). Germline lookup yields CDR1 MNHEY and CDR2 SMNVEV (reference sequence). This CDR3 is built from 15 residues. The V end lost 6 bases, the J end lost 3 bases, and 18 bases lay between the germline ends. The CDR3 sequence is CASRWYSGEFYEQYF. The CDR3 DNA follows: TGTGCCAGCAGGTGGTACTCAGGGGAATTCTACGAGCAGTACTTC.

The V call is TRBV15, the J call TRBJ1-1; 7 bases are shared with TRBD1. J was trimmed by 5 bases and V by 1 base; bases with no gene match: 7. Germline V CDR1 and CDR2: LNHNV, YYDKDF (reference sequence). The CDR3 is 15 amino acids. The CDR3 nucleotides read TGTGCCACCAGCAGAGGATTAGCAGGGGGTACTGAAGCTTTCTTT. Protein sequence: CATSRGLAGGTEAFF. Complete variable domain (other parts from reference TRBV15 and TRBJ1-1): DAMVIQNPRYQVTQFGKPVTLSCSQTLNHNVMYWYQQKSSQAPKLLFHYYDKDFNNEADTPDNFQSRRPNTSFCFLDIRSPGLGDTAMYLCATSRGLAGGTEAFFGQGTRLTVV.